These 21 T cell receptor beta chains share one sample of origin, sequenced in a study of beta chain features in type 1 diabetes. Every bit of the isolated RNA underwent reverse transcription, so sequencing read expressed TCRB transcripts. The protocol was immunoSEQ multiplex PCR, while the TCRdb copy is restricted to in-frame clones and leaves out a portion. The sample has 160,000 or so clones; 9% to 10% are singletons. Antigens for these TCRs are unknown. Study observations and caveats: All four CD4+ subsets of Type 1 diabetes patients contained TCRB CDR3s that were moderately but significantly shorter.

Material: central memory CD4+ T cells from blood. The receptors here all came from a woman aged 25 to 39 with type 1 diabetes.

The J gene is TRBJ1-3, the V gene TRBV6-5; 7 bases are shared with TRBD1. V gave up 2 bases and J gave up 8 bases; unmatched junction bases: 12. The CDR3 consists of 16 residues. Germline V gene lookup returns CDR1 MNHEY and CDR2 SVGAGI. The CDR3 region has the DNA TGTGCCAGCAGTTACAGAGGGACAGATTCCGGGGACACCATATATTTT. Its protein product is CASSYRGTDSGDTIYF.

The chain has TRBV6-6 and TRBJ2-3, with 7 bases identical to TRBD2. From germline, CDR1 is MNHNY and CDR2 SVGAGI (reference sequence). The V gene end was trimmed by 0 bases and the J gene end by 0 bases; junction bases not matched to a gene: 3. The CDR3 extends over 16 amino acids. In DNA, the CDR3 is TGTGCCAGCAGTTACTCGGCGGGGGAAAGCACAGATACGCAGTATTTT. Its translation is CASSYSAGESTDTQYF.

This sequence joins TRBV25-1 and TRBJ1-2; D is undetermined. The CDR3 is 15 amino acids. Trimming removed 1 base from V and 2 bases from J, with 11 bases in between. CDR1 is MGHDK, CDR2 SYGVNS, per germline. CDR3 sequence (DNA): TGTGCCAGCAGTGAATCTCACACCGCAAACTATGGCTACACCTTC. This translates into CASSESHTANYGYTF.

Only a few counts were recorded for this clone. This CDR3 is CASRQGKWYEQYF. CDR3 nucleotides: TGTGCCAGTCGACAGGGGAAGTGGTACGAGCAGTACTTC. This chain links TRBV28 with TRBJ2-7; 8 bases agree with TRBD1. Trimming at V came to 9 bases and at J to 4 bases, leaving 8 bases not matched to a gene. This CDR3 spans 13 amino acids. The germline CDR1 and CDR2 sequences are MDHEN and SYDVKM.

This clone was counted only a few times. The chain employs TRBV27 and TRBJ2-5; TRBD1 matches 7 bases. Germline V CDR1 and CDR2: MNHEY, SMNVEV (reference sequence). Trimming cost V 6 bases and J 5 bases; bases outside gene matches: 12. CDR3 length: 15 amino acids. The CDR3 sequence is CASRRRQGPKETQYF. CDR3 nucleotide sequence: TGTGCCAGCAGGCGACGACAGGGCCCTAAGGAGACCCAGTACTTC.

The chain has TRBV7-9 and TRBJ2-3; 7 bases line up with TRBD2. The V gene end was trimmed by 6 bases and the J gene end by 14 bases; junction bases not matched to a gene: 8. Germline V gene sequence: CDR1 SEHNR, CDR2 FQNEAQ (reference sequence). CDR3 length: 11 amino acids. In nucleotides, the CDR3 is TGTGCCAGCAGTGGACTAGGCGTCCGGTATTTT. It specifies CASSGLGVRYF.

V and J are TRBV6-5 and TRBJ2-1; D is unclear. The ends were cut back, 6 bases at V and 3 bases at J, with 15 bases in the middle. From germline, CDR1 is MNHEY and CDR2 SVGAGI. This CDR3 spans 15 amino acids. CDR3 DNA sequence: TGTGCCAGCAGCCCTTCCGAGGAGATCTACAATGAGCAGTTCTTC. The encoded protein is CASSPSEEIYNEQFF.

This clone was counted a few times. The chain has TRBV6-5 and TRBJ1-5; D uncertain. The germline V gene has CDR1 MNHEY and CDR2 SVGAGI. V lost 6 bases, J lost 7 bases, and 10 bases lay in between. The CDR3 is made up of 12 amino acids. CDR3 loop: CASSPPGQPQHF. The DNA of the CDR3 is TGTGCCAGCAGCCCCCCGGGGCAGCCCCAGCATTTT.

This clone has more than one count but fewer than ten. The chain is built from TRBV11-2 and TRBJ2-3; the match to TRBD1 covers 10 bases. The CDR3 extends over 16 amino acids. Germline-derived CDR1 and CDR2 are SGHAT and FQNNGV. V gave up 5 bases and J gave up 6 bases; unmatched junction bases: 11. CDR3 nucleotide sequence: TGTGCCAGCAGCCGTCAAACGGGACAGGGGACCGATACGCAGTATTTT. It codes for CASSRQTGQGTDTQYF.

This clone was recorded a few times. The chain joins TRBV18 to TRBJ1-2; 7 bases map to TRBD1. After removal of 3 bases from V and 3 bases from J, the junction contained 7 bases not matched to a gene. The CDR3 is 15 residues long. Germline V gene lookup returns CDR1 KGHSH and CDR2 LQKENI. The CDR3 sequence is CASSPADRIYYGYTF. In DNA, the CDR3 is TGTGCCAGCTCACCTGCGGACAGGATTTACTATGGCTACACCTTC.

This clone was recorded a few times. The V gene is TRBV11-2, the J gene TRBJ1-1; 8 bases fit TRBD1. Germline CDR1 SGHAT, CDR2 FQNNGV. The CDR3 sequence is 14 residues long. Unmatched junction bases numbered 6, after V lost 4 bases and J lost 5 bases. CDR3 residues: CASSSRTGSTEAFF. In DNA form, the CDR3 reads TGTGCCAGCAGCTCGAGGACAGGGAGTACTGAAGCTTTCTTT.

Only a few counts were recorded for this clone. This chain connects TRBV10-3 to TRBJ1-1; a possible D gene is TRBD1 (5 bases). Germline V gives CDR1 ENHRY, CDR2 SYGVKD. The V end was cut by 2 bases, the J end by 1 base, with 5 bases between. The CDR3 has 13 residues. CDR3 loop: CAISERGNTEAFF. In DNA form, the CDR3 reads TGTGCCATCAGTGAGAGGGGGAACACTGAAGCTTTCTTT.

This clone came up a few times. The chain couples TRBV29-1 to TRBJ2-1, with 10 positions matching TRBD1. The CDR3 runs 14 residues. Trimming removed 7 bases from V and 2 bases from J; junction bases left unmatched: 5. The germline V gene encodes CDR1 SQVTM and CDR2 ANQGSEA. Here the CDR3 reads CSGRQGAAYNEQFF. CDR3 nucleotide sequence: TGCAGCGGAAGACAGGGGGCCGCCTACAATGAGCAGTTCTTC.

This clone was seen more than once but under ten times. The chain has TRBV7-9 and TRBJ1-2; D might be TRBD1 (6 bases). The CDR3 totals 13 residues. V lost 5 bases, J lost 3 bases, and 10 bases lay in between. The germline gives CDR1 SEHNR, CDR2 FQNEAQ (reference sequence). CDR3 in amino acids: CASSPGQYYGYTF. CDR3 coding DNA: TGTGCCAGCAGCCCCGGACAGTACTATGGCTACACCTTC.

The chain links TRBV27 to TRBJ1-2, with 8 positions matching TRBD1. The CDR3 is 14 amino acids. Unmatched junction bases numbered 7, after V lost 3 bases and J lost 7 bases. Germline assignment: CDR1 MNHEY and CDR2 SMNVEV (reference sequence). The CDR3 is CASSLDYRGGGYTF. The CDR3 coding sequence is TGTGCCAGCAGTTTGGATTACAGGGGGGGTGGCTACACCTTC.

The V gene is TRBV2, the J gene TRBJ1-4; possible D gene TRBD1, 6 bases. The CDR3 covers 14 residues. V was shortened by 6 bases and J by 2 bases, with 10 bases between the two germline ends. Germline V CDR1 and CDR2: SNHLY, FYNNEI. The CDR3 spells CASRTGSTNEKLFF. The CDR3 nucleotides are TGTGCCAGCAGAACAGGGAGCACTAATGAAAAACTGTTTTTT.

The V gene is TRBV28, the J gene TRBJ2-7, with D possibly being TRBD2 (5 bases). Germline V gene sequence: CDR1 MDHEN, CDR2 SYDVKM. This CDR3 has 12 amino acids. The germline V and J ends were trimmed by 8 bases and 0 bases, with 8 bases remaining between them. The CDR3 loop reads CASRTYSYEQYF. The CDR3 nucleotides read TGTGCCAGCCGGACTTACTCCTACGAGCAGTACTTC.

CDR3 sequence: CASSRHLSDQETQYF. The CDR3 nucleotides are TGTGCCAGCAGTCGCCACTTGTCCGACCAAGAGACCCAGTACTTC. The V and J genes are TRBV6-6 and TRBJ2-5; D uncertain. The CDR3 spans 15 residues. The V gene's germline CDR1 is MNHNY and CDR2 SVGAGI (reference sequence). Trimming took 5 bases from V and 0 from J, leaving 13 bases between them.

This clone was detected a few times. The gene calls are TRBV28 and TRBJ1-1, with D unclear. This CDR3 region has 18 residues. Trimming shortened V by 0 bases and J by 2 bases, and 19 bases separated the two germline ends. The germline CDR1 and CDR2 sequences are MDHEN and SYDVKM. The chain's CDR3 is CASSLWVSGSGSNTEAFF. The CDR3 region has the DNA TGTGCCAGCAGTTTATGGGTGTCAGGTTCTGGGAGCAACACTGAAGCTTTCTTT.

The genes are TRBV21-1 and TRBJ2-7; the table names TRBD1, a call not compared with the DNA. TRBV21-1 is shown as a pseudogene. This CDR3 is 14 amino acids long. The CDR3 sequence: CASSKRTGTHEQYF. In DNA form, the CDR3 reads TGTGCCAGCAGCAAACGTACAGGGACCCACGAGCAGTACTTC.

The J gene is TRBJ1-5, the V gene TRBV19, with D perhaps TRBD1 (5 bases). Trimming took 7 bases from V and 6 from J, leaving 13 bases between them. The CDR3 contains 13 residues. Germline V gives CDR1 LNHDA, CDR2 SQIVND (reference sequence). CDR3 coding DNA: TGTGCCAGTACTTGGGACTGGAGTCAGCCCCAGCATTTT. Translated: CASTWDWSQPQHF.